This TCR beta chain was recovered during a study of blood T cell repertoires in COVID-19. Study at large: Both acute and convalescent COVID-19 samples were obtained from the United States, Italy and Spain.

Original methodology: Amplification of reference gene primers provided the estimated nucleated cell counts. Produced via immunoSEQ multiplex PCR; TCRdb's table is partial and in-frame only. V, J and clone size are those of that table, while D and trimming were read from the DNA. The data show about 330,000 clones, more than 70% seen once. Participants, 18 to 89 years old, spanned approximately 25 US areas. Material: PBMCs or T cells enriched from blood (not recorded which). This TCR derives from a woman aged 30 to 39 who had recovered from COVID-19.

The CDR3 DNA sequence: TGTGCCAGCAGCCTTCCCCGAGAGACCCAGTACTTC. Translating gives CASSLPRETQYF. This chain joins TRBV9 and TRBJ2-5; the D is unclear. The CDR3 has 12 amino acids. The germline V and J ends were trimmed by 4 bases and 4 bases, with 8 bases remaining between them. Germline lookup yields CDR1 SGDLS and CDR2 YYNGEE.